The 20 T cell receptor beta chains below come from one sample, sequenced in a study of identical twins. TCRdb re-called the 5' RACE reads through MiXCR, storing one row per CDR3 protein. Of fewer than 250,000 distinct CDR3 sequences listed, roughly a tenth are singletons. Sequencing input: memory (CD45RO+) T cells sorted from blood. The receptors were sampled from a young woman in good health.

The chain employs TRBV9 and TRBJ2-3; D may match TRBD1 or TRBD2 (5 bases each). This CDR3 comprises 16 residues. Germline lookup yields CDR1 SGDLS and CDR2 YYNGEE. Between the trimmed V and J ends, which lost 0 bases and 2 bases, there was a span of 13 bases. The DNA of the CDR3 is TGTGCCAGCAGCGTAGCAGTGGGGGAGTACACAGATACGCAGTATTTT. Protein product: CASSVAVGEYTDTQYF.

This clonotype was found a few times. The rearrangement joins TRBV6-1 to TRBJ2-5, with 7 positions matching TRBD2. The ends lost 7 bases at V and 9 bases at J; junction bases unmatched: 17. Germline CDR1 and CDR2: MNHNS and SASEGT. The CDR3 is 15 amino acids. CDR3 amino acids: CASTRMAGATQAQYF. The DNA for the CDR3 is TGTGCCAGCACTCGCATGGCGGGAGCCACCCAGGCCCAGTACTTC.

This clonotype showed up many times. J is TRBJ2-2 and V is TRBV5-1, with D uncertain. Trimming took 0 bases from V and 1 from J, leaving 4 bases between them. Germline V CDR1 and CDR2: SGHRS, YFSETQ. This CDR3 region has 14 residues. CDR3 DNA sequence: TGCGCCAGCAGCTTGGCCCGGAACACCGGGGAGCTGTTTTTT. It codes for CASSLARNTGELFF.

The rearrangement joins TRBV3-1 to TRBJ2-2, with 7 nucleotides matching TRBD1. The V and J ends lost 6 bases and 5 bases, in that order; junction bases with no gene match: 9. CDR3 length: 15 amino acids. Germline CDR1 reads LGHDT; CDR2 reads YNNKEL (reference sequence). CDR3 loop: CASSELYRGTGELFF. The CDR3 DNA reads TGTGCCAGCAGTGAGCTATACAGGGGTACCGGGGAGCTGTTTTTT. The whole variable domain, filled in from reference TRBV3-1 and TRBJ2-2, reads DTAVSQTPKYLVTQMGNDKSIKCEQNLGHDTMYWYKQDSKKFLKIMFSYNNKELIINETVPNRFSPKSPDKAHLNLHINSLELGDSAVYFCASSELYRGTGELFFGEGSRLTVL.

This clonotype was seen ten or more times. The CDR3 region is CASSHLAGGPYEQYF. CDR3 nucleotide sequence: TGTGCCAGCAGCCATCTAGCGGGAGGACCCTACGAGCAGTACTTC. The J gene is TRBJ2-7, the V gene TRBV7-9; 11 bases align to TRBD2. The CDR3 covers 15 residues. V was pared by 5 bases and J by 2 bases, with 5 bases of the junction left unmatched. Per germline, CDR1 SEHNR and CDR2 FQNEAQ (reference sequence). Combining the CDR3 with reference TRBV7-9 and TRBJ2-7 gives the whole variable domain DTGVSQNPRHKITKRGQNVTFRCDPISEHNRLYWYRQTLGQGPEFLTYFQNEAQLEKSRLLSDRFSAERPKGSFSTLEIQRTEQGDSAMYLCASSHLAGGPYEQYFGPGTRLTVT.

This clonotype showed up just a few times. This rearrangement joins TRBV10-3 to TRBJ2-7; 8 bases agree with TRBD1. This CDR3 contains 14 residues. With V trimmed by 3 bases and J by 7 bases, 8 bases remained unmatched. Germline lookup yields CDR1 ENHRY and CDR2 SYGVKD. In DNA, the CDR3 is TGTGCCATCAGTGATGAATGGACAGGGCAAGAGCAGTACTTC. It codes for CAISDEWTGQEQYF.

V gene TRBV3-1 combines with J gene TRBJ2-3; tentatively, D is TRBD2 (6 bases). V gave up 0 bases and J gave up 7 bases, with 11 bases separating them. CDR1 and CDR2 from the germline V gene are LGHDT and YNNKEL (reference sequence). The CDR3 loop spans 14 amino acids. CDR3 residues: CASSQDSSVYTQYF. The CDR3 DNA is TGTGCCAGCAGCCAAGATTCTAGCGTATATACGCAGTATTTT.

The chain employs TRBV6-2 or TRBV6-3 and TRBJ1-5; 8 nucleotides match TRBD1. Per the germline V gene, CDR1 is MNHEY and CDR2 is SVGEGT. V lost 2 bases, J lost 7 bases, and 7 bases stayed unmatched. The CDR3 contains 15 residues. The CDR3 DNA reads as TGTGCCAGCAGTTACCGGACAGGGAGCAGCCAGCCCCAGCATTTT. Its translation is CASSYRTGSSQPQHF.

In its sample, this clonotype was seen a few times. V is TRBV6-6 and J is TRBJ2-1; 10 nucleotides match TRBD2. The length of the CDR3 is 15 residues. Germline V gene lookup returns CDR1 MNHNY and CDR2 SVGAGI (reference sequence). Losses at the gene ends were 2 bases for V and 6 bases for J; bases not matched to a gene: 4. Here the CDR3 reads CASSYPAGGTNEQFF. In nucleotides, the CDR3 is TGTGCCAGCAGTTACCCAGCGGGAGGGACCAATGAGCAGTTCTTC.

The chain carries TRBV10-3 and TRBJ2-1; D is possibly TRBD1 or TRBD2 (5 bases each). Germline V gene sequence: CDR1 ENHRY, CDR2 SYGVKD. This CDR3 contains 12 residues. Trimming stripped 7 bases from V and 8 bases from J, with 12 bases between. The CDR3 coding sequence is TGTGCCATCAACGAGGGGTCGGATGAGCAGTTCTTC. As protein: CAINEGSDEQFF.

The chain is built from TRBV6-2 or TRBV6-3 and TRBJ2-2; 10 positions agree with TRBD2. Germline trimming cut 2 bases from V and 6 bases from J; bases unmatched to any gene: 3. Looked up from germline, CDR1 is MNHEY and CDR2 is SVGEGT. The CDR3 contains 15 residues. The CDR3 loop is CASSYDGTSAGELFF. In DNA form, the CDR3 reads TGTGCCAGCAGTTACGACGGGACTAGCGCCGGGGAGCTGTTTTTT.

This clonotype occurred a few times. CDR3 amino acids: CASSHGQRNQPQHF. The CDR3 coding sequence is TGTGCCAGCAGCCACGGACAGCGGAATCAGCCCCAGCATTTT. The rearrangement joins TRBV3-1 to TRBJ1-5; D perhaps matches TRBD1 (6 bases). Germline-derived CDR1 and CDR2 are LGHDT and YNNKEL (reference sequence). This CDR3 contains 14 residues. Trimming shortened V by 3 bases and J by 4 bases, and 10 bases separated the two germline ends.

This clonotype came up a few times. This chain joins TRBV6-2 or TRBV6-3 and TRBJ2-3; D gene uncertain. The CDR3 covers 13 residues. Germline V gene data show CDR1 as MNHEY and CDR2 as SVGEGT. With 7 bases removed from V and 2 bases from J, the gap between germline ends came to 10 bases. The CDR3 is CASNTQNTDTQYF. The CDR3 DNA sequence: TGTGCCAGCAATACCCAGAACACAGATACGCAGTATTTT.

The genes are TRBV6-2 or TRBV6-3 and TRBJ2-5; 8 bases align to TRBD2. The ends lost 7 bases at V and 4 bases at J; junction bases unmatched: 20. Per germline, CDR1 MNHEY and CDR2 SVGEGT. This CDR3 comprises 18 residues. In DNA form, the CDR3 reads TGTGCCAGCACCGGACGTCGGCGCGGGGGGATGTTTAGAGAGACCCAGTACTTC. Its translation is CASTGRRRGGMFRETQYF.

This clonotype was counted many times. V and J are TRBV20-1 and TRBJ2-2; D unresolved. The V end was cut by 0 bases, the J end by 4 bases, with 24 bases between. Germline V gene data show CDR1 as DFQATT and CDR2 as SNEGSKA (reference sequence). The CDR3 is 19 residues long. The CDR3 DNA reads TGCAGTGCTAGAGATCGGAACCCCAGAGCGAGGTATCGCACCGGGGAGCTGTTTTTT. This encodes CSARDRNPRARYRTGELFF.

This chain uses TRBV5-1 with TRBJ2-6; 9 positions agree with TRBD1. V lost 4 bases and J lost 4; bases outside the gene matches: 9. The germline gives CDR1 SGHRS, CDR2 YFSETQ. The length of the CDR3 is 17 residues. CDR3 bases: TGCGCCAGCAGCCTGAACCGGGACAGGGTCGGGGCCAACGTCCTGACTTTC. Its protein is CASSLNRDRVGANVLTF.

The V and J genes are TRBV12-3 or TRBV12-4 and TRBJ2-3; maybe TRBD1 (6 bases). This CDR3 comprises 15 residues. V gave up 7 bases and J gave up 0 bases, with 14 bases separating them. The CDR3 DNA reads as TGTGCCAGCATACAGGGAAAGACTAGCACAGATACGCAGTATTTT. This encodes CASIQGKTSTDTQYF.

J is TRBJ2-5 and V is TRBV14, with 8 bases aligning to TRBD2. Trimming took 3 bases from V and 4 from J; bases not matched to a gene: 7. The V gene's germline CDR1 is SGHDN and CDR2 FVKESK. This CDR3 spans 15 amino acids. CDR3 nucleotides: TGTGCCAGCAGCCATAGGTCTAGCGGGCCAGAGACCCAGTACTTC. Its translation: CASSHRSSGPETQYF.

This clonotype was counted only a few times. The rearrangement joins TRBV20-1 to TRBJ1-2, with unresolved D. Trimming cost V 4 bases and J 6 bases, with 3 bases left between them. This CDR3 has 9 residues. Germline loops: CDR1 DFQATT, CDR2 SNEGSKA (reference sequence). The CDR3: CSANHGYTF. The CDR3 coding sequence is TGCAGTGCTAATCATGGCTACACCTTC.

The chain is built from TRBV20-1 and TRBJ2-7; maybe TRBD2 (7 bases). V lost 0 bases to trimming and J lost 0 bases, with 12 bases between them. The CDR3 is made up of 15 amino acids. CDR1 and CDR2 from the germline V gene are DFQATT and SNEGSKA (reference sequence). The DNA of the CDR3 is TGCAGTGCTAGAGAGAGCGGGACATACTCCTACGAGCAGTACTTC. This encodes CSARESGTYSYEQYF.